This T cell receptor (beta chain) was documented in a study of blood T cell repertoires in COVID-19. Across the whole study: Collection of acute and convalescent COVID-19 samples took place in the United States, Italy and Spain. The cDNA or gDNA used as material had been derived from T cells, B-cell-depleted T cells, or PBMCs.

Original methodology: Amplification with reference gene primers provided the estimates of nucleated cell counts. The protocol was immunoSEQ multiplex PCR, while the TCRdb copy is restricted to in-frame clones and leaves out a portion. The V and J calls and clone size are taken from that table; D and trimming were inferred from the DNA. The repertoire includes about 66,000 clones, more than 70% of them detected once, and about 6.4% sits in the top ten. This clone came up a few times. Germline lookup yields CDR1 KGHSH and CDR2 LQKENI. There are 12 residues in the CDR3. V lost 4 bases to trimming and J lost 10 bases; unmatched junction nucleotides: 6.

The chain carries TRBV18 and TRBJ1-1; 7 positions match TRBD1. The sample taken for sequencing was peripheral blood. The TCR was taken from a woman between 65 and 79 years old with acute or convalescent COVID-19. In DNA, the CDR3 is TGTGCCAGCTCACAGAGGGACAGCCCAGCTTTCTTT. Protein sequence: CASSQRDSPAFF.